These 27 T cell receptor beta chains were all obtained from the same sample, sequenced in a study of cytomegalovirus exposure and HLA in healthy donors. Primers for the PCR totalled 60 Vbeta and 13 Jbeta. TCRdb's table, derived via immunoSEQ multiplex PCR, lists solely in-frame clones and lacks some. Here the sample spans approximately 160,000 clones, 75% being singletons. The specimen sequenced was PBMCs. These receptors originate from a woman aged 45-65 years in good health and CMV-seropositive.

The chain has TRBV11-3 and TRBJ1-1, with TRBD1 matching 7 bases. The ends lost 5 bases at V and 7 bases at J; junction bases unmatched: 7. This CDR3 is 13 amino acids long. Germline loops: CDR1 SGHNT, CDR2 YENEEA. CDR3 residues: CASSAGGQDEAFF. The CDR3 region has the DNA TGTGCCAGCAGCGCAGGGGGTCAAGATGAAGCTTTCTTT.

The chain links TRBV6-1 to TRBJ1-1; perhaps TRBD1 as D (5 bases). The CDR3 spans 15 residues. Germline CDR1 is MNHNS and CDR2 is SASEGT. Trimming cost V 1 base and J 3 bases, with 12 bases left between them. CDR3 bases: TGTGCCAGCAGTGAAGTGGGGGGAGGGTACACTGAAGCTTTCTTT. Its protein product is CASSEVGGGYTEAFF.

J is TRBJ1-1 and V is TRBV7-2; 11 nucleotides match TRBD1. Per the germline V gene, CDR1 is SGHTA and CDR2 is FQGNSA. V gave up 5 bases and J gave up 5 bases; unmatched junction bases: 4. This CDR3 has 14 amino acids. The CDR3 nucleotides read TGTGCCAGCAGCCGGACAGGGGGCGGAACTGAAGCTTTCTTT. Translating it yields CASSRTGGGTEAFF.

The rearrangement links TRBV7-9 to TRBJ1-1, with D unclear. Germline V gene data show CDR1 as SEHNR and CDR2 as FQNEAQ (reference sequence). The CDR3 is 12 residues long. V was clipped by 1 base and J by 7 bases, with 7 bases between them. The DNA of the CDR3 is TGTGCCAGCAGCTTAGTAACAGTTGAAGCTTTCTTT. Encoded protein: CASSLVTVEAFF.

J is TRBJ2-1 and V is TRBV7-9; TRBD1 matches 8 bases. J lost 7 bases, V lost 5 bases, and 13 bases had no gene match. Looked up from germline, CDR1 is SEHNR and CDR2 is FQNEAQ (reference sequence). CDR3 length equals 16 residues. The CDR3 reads CASSQLGTGPPNEQFF. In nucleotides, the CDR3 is TGTGCCAGCAGCCAACTTGGGACAGGCCCACCTAATGAGCAGTTCTTC.

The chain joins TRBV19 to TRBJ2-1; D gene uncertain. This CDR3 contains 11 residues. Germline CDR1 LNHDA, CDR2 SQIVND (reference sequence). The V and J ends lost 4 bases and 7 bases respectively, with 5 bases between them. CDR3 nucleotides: TGTGCCAGTAGTAACGGGAATGAGCAGTTCTTC. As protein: CASSNGNEQFF. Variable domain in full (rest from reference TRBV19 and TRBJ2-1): DGGITQSPKYLFRKEGQNVTLSCEQNLNHDAMYWYRQDPGQGLRLIYYSQIVNDFQKGDIAEGYSVSREKKESFPLTVTSAQKNPTAFYLCASSNGNEQFFGPGTRLTVL.

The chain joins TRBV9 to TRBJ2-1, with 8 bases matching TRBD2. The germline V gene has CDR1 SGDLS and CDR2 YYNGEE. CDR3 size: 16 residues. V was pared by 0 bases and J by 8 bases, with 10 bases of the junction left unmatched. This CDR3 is CASSVEDSGKGDEQFF. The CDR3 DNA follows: TGTGCCAGCAGCGTAGAGGATAGCGGGAAAGGCGATGAGCAGTTCTTC.

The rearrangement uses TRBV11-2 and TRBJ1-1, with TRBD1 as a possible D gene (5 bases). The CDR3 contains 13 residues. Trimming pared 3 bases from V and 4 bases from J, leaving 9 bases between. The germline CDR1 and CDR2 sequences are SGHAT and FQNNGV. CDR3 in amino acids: CASSFDRGTEAFF. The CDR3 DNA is TGTGCCAGCAGCTTTGACAGAGGCACTGAAGCTTTCTTT.

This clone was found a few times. The CDR3 DNA reads as TGTGCCAGCAGTTCTCCTAGACAGGGGTTAAACGAGCAGTACTTC. It is translated as CASSSPRQGLNEQYF. This chain connects TRBV27 to TRBJ2-7; TRBD1 matches 8 bases. The V gene end was trimmed by 4 bases and the J gene end by 5 bases; junction bases not matched to a gene: 10. Germline V gives CDR1 MNHEY, CDR2 SMNVEV (reference sequence). The CDR3 runs 15 residues.

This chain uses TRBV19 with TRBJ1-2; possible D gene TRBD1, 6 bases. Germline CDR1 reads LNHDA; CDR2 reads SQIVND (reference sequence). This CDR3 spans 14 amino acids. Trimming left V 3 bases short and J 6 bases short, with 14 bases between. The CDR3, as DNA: TGTGCCAGTAGTATGATCAAGGGGGTTAATGGCTACACCTTC. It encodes CASSMIKGVNGYTF. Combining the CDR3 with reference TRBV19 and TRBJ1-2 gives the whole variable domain DGGITQSPKYLFRKEGQNVTLSCEQNLNHDAMYWYRQDPGQGLRLIYYSQIVNDFQKGDIAEGYSVSREKKESFPLTVTSAQKNPTAFYLCASSMIKGVNGYTFGSGTRLTVV.

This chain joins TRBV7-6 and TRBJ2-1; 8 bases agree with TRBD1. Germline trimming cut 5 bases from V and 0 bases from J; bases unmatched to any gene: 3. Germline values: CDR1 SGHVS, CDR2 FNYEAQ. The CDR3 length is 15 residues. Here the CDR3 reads CASSHTGGSYNEQFF. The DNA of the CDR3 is TGTGCCAGCAGCCACACAGGGGGCTCCTACAATGAGCAGTTCTTC.

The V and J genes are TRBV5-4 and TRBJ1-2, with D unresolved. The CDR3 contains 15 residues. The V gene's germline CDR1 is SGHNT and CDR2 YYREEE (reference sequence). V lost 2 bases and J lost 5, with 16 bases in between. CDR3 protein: CASSLTGSGIYGYTF. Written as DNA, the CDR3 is TGTGCCAGCAGCTTAACGGGATCTGGGATATATGGCTACACCTTC. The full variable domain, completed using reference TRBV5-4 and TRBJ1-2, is ETGVTQSPTHLIKTRGQQVTLRCSSQSGHNTVSWYQQALGQGPQFIFQYYREEENGRGNFPPRFSGLQFPNYSSELNVNALELDDSALYLCASSLTGSGIYGYTFGSGTRLTVV.

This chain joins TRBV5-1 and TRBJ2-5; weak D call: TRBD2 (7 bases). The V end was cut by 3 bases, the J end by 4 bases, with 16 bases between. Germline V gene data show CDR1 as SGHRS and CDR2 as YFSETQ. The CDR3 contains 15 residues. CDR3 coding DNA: TGCGCCAGCAGCTCCACTGGGGGGGCGCGAGAGACCCAGTACTTC. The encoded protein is CASSSTGGARETQYF.

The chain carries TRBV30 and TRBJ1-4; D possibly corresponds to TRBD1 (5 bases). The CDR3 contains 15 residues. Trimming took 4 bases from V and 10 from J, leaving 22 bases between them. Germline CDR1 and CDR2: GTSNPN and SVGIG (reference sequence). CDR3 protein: CAWTSGGPVGAKLFF. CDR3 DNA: TGTGCCTGGACCTCCGGGGGACCGGTCGGAGCAAAACTGTTTTTT.

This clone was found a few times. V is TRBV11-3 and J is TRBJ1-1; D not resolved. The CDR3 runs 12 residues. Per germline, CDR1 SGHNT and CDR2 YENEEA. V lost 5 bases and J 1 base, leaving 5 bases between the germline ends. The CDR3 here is CASSPGNTEAFF. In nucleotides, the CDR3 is TGTGCCAGCAGCCCAGGGAACACTGAAGCTTTCTTT.

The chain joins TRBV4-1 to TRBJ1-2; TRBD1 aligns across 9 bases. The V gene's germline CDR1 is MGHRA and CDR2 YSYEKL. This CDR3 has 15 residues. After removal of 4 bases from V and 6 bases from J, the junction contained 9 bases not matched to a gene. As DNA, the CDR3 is TGCGCCAGCAGCCGATCCTCGGACAGGGGCGATGGCTACACCTTC. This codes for CASSRSSDRGDGYTF.

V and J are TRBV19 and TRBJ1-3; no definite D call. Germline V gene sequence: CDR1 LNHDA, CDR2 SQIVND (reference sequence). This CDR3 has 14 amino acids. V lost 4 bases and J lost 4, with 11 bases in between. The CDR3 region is CASSKLGDGNTIYF. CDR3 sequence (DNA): TGTGCCAGTAGTAAGCTGGGAGACGGAAACACCATATATTTT.

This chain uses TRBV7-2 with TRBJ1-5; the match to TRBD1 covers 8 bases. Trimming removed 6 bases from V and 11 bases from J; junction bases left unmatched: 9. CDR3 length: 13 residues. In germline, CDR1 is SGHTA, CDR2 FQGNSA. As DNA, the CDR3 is TGTGCCAGCAGTCCAACAGGGGGTGAAGCCCAGCATTTT. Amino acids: CASSPTGGEAQHF.

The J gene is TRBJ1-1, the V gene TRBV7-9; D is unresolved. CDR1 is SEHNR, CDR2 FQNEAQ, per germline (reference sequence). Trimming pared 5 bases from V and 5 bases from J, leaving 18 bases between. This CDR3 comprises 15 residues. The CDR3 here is CASSPHRGSGTEAFF. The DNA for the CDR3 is TGTGCCAGCAGCCCCCACCGTGGCAGCGGGACTGAAGCTTTCTTT. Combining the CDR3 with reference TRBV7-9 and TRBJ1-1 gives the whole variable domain DTGVSQNPRHKITKRGQNVTFRCDPISEHNRLYWYRQTLGQGPEFLTYFQNEAQLEKSRLLSDRFSAERPKGSFSTLEIQRTEQGDSAMYLCASSPHRGSGTEAFFGQGTRLTVV.

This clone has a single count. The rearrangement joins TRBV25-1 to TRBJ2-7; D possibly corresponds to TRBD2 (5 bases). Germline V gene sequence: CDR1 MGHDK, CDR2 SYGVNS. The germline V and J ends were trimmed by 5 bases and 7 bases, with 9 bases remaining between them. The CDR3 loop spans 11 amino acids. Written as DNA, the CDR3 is TGTGCCAGCAGTCGGGGAAGGGAGCAGTACTTC. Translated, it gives CASSRGREQYF.

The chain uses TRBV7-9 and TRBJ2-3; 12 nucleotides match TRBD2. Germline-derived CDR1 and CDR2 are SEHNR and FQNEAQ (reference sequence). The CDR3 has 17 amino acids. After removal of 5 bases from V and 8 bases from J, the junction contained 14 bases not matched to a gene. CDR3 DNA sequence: TGTGCCAGCAGCATACCTAGGACTAGCGGGGTTCGTGGTACGCAGTATTTT. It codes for CASSIPRTSGVRGTQYF.

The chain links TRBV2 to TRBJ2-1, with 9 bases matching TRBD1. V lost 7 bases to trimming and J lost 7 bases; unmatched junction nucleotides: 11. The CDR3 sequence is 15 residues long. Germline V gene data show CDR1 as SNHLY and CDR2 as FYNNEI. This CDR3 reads CASNVRTGVFNEQFF. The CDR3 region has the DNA TGTGCCAGCAACGTGAGGACAGGGGTTTTTAATGAGCAGTTCTTC. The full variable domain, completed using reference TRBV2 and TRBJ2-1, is EPEVTQTPSHQVTQMGQEVILRCVPISNHLYFYWYRQILGQKVEFLVSFYNNEISEKSEIFDDQFSVERPDGSNFTLKIRSTKLEDSAMYFCASNVRTGVFNEQFFGPGTRLTVL.

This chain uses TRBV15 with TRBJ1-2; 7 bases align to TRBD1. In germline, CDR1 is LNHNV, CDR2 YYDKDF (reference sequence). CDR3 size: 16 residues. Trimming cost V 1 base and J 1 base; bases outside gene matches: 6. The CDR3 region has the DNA TGTGCCACCAGCAGAGGACGGGACAGAGTTAACTATGGCTACACCTTC. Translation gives CATSRGRDRVNYGYTF.

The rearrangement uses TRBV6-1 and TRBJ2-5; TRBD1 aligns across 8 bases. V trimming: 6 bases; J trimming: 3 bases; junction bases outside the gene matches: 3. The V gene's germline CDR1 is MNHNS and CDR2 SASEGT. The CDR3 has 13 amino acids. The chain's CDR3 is CASRKTGEETQYF. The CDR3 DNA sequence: TGTGCCAGCAGGAAGACAGGGGAAGAGACCCAGTACTTC.

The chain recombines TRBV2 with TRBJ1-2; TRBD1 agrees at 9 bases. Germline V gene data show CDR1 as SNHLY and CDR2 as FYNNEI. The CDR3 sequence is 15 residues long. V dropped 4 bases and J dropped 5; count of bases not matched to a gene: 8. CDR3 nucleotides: TGTGCCAGCAGTGCCATGGACAGGGGAGGATATGGCTACACCTTC. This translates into CASSAMDRGGYGYTF.

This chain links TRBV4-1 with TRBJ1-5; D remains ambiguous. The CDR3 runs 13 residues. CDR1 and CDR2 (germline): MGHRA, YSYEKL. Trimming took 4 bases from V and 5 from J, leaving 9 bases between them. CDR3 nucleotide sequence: TGCGCCAGCAGCCCCCAGAGGGATCAGCCCCAGCATTTT. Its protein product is CASSPQRDQPQHF.

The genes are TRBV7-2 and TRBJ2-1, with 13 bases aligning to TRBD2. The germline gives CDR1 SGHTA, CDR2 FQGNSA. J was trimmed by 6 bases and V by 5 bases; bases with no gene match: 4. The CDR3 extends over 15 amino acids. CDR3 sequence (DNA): TGTGCCAGCAGCCCTGGGACTAGCGGGGTCAATGAGCAGTTCTTC. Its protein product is CASSPGTSGVNEQFF. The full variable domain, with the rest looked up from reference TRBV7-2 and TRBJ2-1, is GAGVSQSPSNKVTEKGKDVELRCDPISGHTALYWYRQSLGQGLEFLIYFQGNSAPDKSGLPSDRFSAERTGGSVSTLTIQRTQQEDSAVYLCASSPGTSGVNEQFFGPGTRLTVL.